Presented here are 30 T cell receptor beta chains from one specimen sequenced in a study of blood T cell repertoires in COVID-19. The assay was immunoSEQ multiplex PCR, and TCRdb's table has in-frame clones only and misses some. Here the sample spans approximately 670,000 clones, approximately 90% being singletons. The sample was peripheral blood. These receptors originate from a woman between 18 and 30 years old with acute or convalescent COVID-19.

V is TRBV28 and J is TRBJ1-2; D gene ambiguous. V shed 2 bases and J shed 5 bases, with 12 bases lying between them. CDR3 length: 14 residues. Germline V gene lookup returns CDR1 MDHEN and CDR2 SYDVKM. As DNA, the CDR3 is TGTGCCAGCAGTTTAAGACACAGTAGGTATGGCTACACCTTC. Translated: CASSLRHSRYGYTF.

The chain is built from TRBV15 and TRBJ2-1; no clear D gene. Trimming removed 1 base from V and 4 bases from J, with 23 bases in between. The CDR3 consists of 19 residues. CDR1 and CDR2 (germline): LNHNV, YYDKDF (reference sequence). CDR3: CATSRGRPTATSRYNEQFF. The CDR3 bases are TGTGCCACCAGCAGAGGTAGGCCAACGGCAACCTCTAGATACAATGAGCAGTTCTTC.

The chain recombines TRBV29-1 with TRBJ1-3, with 8 bases fitting TRBD1. After removal of 5 bases from V and 3 bases from J, the junction contained 6 bases not matched to a gene. The V gene's germline CDR1 is SQVTM and CDR2 ANQGSEA. This CDR3 is built from 14 residues. The chain's CDR3 is CSVRTGIGGNTIYF. The CDR3, as DNA: TGCAGCGTTCGGACAGGGATTGGTGGAAACACCATATATTTT.

This clone occurred once. This chain joins TRBV24-1 and TRBJ1-2, with 8 positions matching TRBD1. This CDR3 contains 13 residues. Trimming took 5 bases from V and 7 from J; bases not matched to a gene: 5. The germline V gene encodes CDR1 KGHDR and CDR2 SFDVKD. In DNA, the CDR3 is TGTGCCACCAGTGGGACAGGGATGGCTGGCTACACCTTC. Its translation: CATSGTGMAGYTF.

This chain uses TRBV4-2 with TRBJ2-7; 10 bases are a match to TRBD2. The CDR3 consists of 16 residues. CDR1 LGHNA and CDR2 YNFKEQ come from the germline V gene. V dropped 0 bases and J dropped 4; count of bases not matched to a gene: 6. CDR3 protein: CASSQEGAGGPYEQYF. The DNA of the CDR3 is TGTGCCAGCAGCCAAGAGGGAGCGGGGGGGCCGTACGAGCAGTACTTC.

V is TRBV27 and J is TRBJ1-1; TRBD1 matches 7 bases. J lost 7 bases, V lost 6 bases, and 2 bases had no gene match. Germline V CDR1 and CDR2: MNHEY, SMNVEV (reference sequence). There are 11 residues in the CDR3. CDR3 coding DNA: TGTGCCAGCAGACGGGACAGTGAAGCTTTCTTT. Translated: CASRRDSEAFF.

The V call is TRBV6-6, the J call TRBJ1-5, with D maybe TRBD1 (5 bases). Germline-derived CDR1 and CDR2 are MNHNY and SVGAGI (reference sequence). The CDR3 extends over 13 amino acids. Deletions cut 8 bases from V and 5 bases from J, with 13 bases between. Here the CDR3 DNA reads TGTGCCAGCTTCCTTCAGGGTGATCAGCCCCAGCATTTT. It codes for CASFLQGDQPQHF.

The V and J genes are TRBV7-8 and TRBJ1-6; D is ambiguous. Trimming stripped 7 bases from V and 1 base from J, with 11 bases between. The CDR3 runs 15 residues. Germline CDR1 SGHVS, CDR2 FQNEAQ. CDR3 DNA: TGTGCCAGCACCTACGGAGAATCCTATAATTCACCCCTCCACTTT. Residues: CASTYGESYNSPLHF.

This clone was observed once. This chain joins TRBV12-3 or TRBV12-4 and TRBJ1-4; the D is unclear. The CDR3 runs to 12 residues. Trimming pared 7 bases from V and 8 bases from J, leaving 11 bases between. CDR3 bases: TGTGCCAGCACCGACGGGGAGGAAAAACTGTTTTTT. Its protein product is CASTDGEEKLFF.

The rearrangement links TRBV12-3 or TRBV12-4 to TRBJ2-1, with a tentative D call TRBD2 (6 bases). The CDR3 spans 13 residues. The V end was cut by 7 bases, the J end by 5 bases, with 12 bases between. CDR3 sequence: CASTTGVHNEQFF. CDR3 sequence (DNA): TGTGCCAGCACCACGGGAGTTCACAATGAGCAGTTCTTC.

The rearrangement uses TRBV7-2 and TRBJ1-1; D is ambiguous. The CDR3 is 14 residues long. Trimming left V 7 bases short and J 7 bases short, with 19 bases between. The germline V gene has CDR1 SGHTA and CDR2 FQGNSA. The CDR3 DNA follows: TGTGCCAGCACCGTGACCAGGAATCTCTATGAAGCTTTCTTT. Translated, it gives CASTVTRNLYEAFF.

V and J are TRBV7-2 and TRBJ1-5; 8 bases are shared with TRBD1. Germline loops: CDR1 SGHTA, CDR2 FQGNSA. This CDR3 has 15 residues. The V gene end was trimmed by 7 bases and the J gene end by 7 bases; junction bases not matched to a gene: 12. CDR3 sequence (DNA): TGTGCCAGCACGCAGAGGACAGGGAAGGGACAGCCCCAGCATTTT. Translation gives CASTQRTGKGQPQHF.

The chain recombines TRBV3-1 (or the pseudogene TRBV3-2) with TRBJ1-6; no clear D gene. V was cut by 7 bases and J by 8 bases, with 9 bases left in between. Per the germline V gene, CDR1 is LGHDT and CDR2 is YNNKEL (reference sequence). The CDR3 runs 12 residues. CDR3 nucleotides: TGTGCCAGCAACTTCGAGGATTCACCCCTCCACTTT. Its protein is CASNFEDSPLHF.

This rearrangement joins TRBV4-1 to TRBJ1-2; a possible D gene is TRBD1 (6 bases). From germline, CDR1 is MGHRA and CDR2 YSYEKL. V shed 4 bases and J shed 7 bases, with 19 bases lying between them. The CDR3 covers 15 residues. Written as DNA, the CDR3 is TGCGCCAGCAGCCCCATAGCGGGCAGGGGCGCTGGCTACACCTTC. Its translation is CASSPIAGRGAGYTF.

The V and J genes are TRBV6-4 and TRBJ1-2; tentatively, D is TRBD1 (5 bases). The CDR3 is made up of 12 amino acids. CDR1 and CDR2 from the germline V gene are MRHNA and SNTAGT. Trimming removed 6 bases from V and 10 bases from J, with 15 bases in between. This CDR3 reads CASRLFQGNYTF. The CDR3 nucleotides read TGTGCCAGCAGACTCTTCCAGGGCAACTACACCTTC.

The chain employs TRBV5-4 and TRBJ1-1, with TRBD1 matching 8 bases. This CDR3 is 19 amino acids long. Germline CDR1 SGHNT, CDR2 YYREEE (reference sequence). Trimming at V came to 0 bases and at J to 1 base, leaving 14 bases not matched to a gene. As DNA, the CDR3 is TGTGCCAGCAGCTTGGCATCCCCCTACGAGACAGGGGCGAACACTGAAGCTTTCTTT. Its protein is CASSLASPYETGANTEAFF.

To note about this clone: The sample has other DNA sequences that encode this CDR3 too. The gene calls are TRBV5-1 and TRBJ2-7, with 10 bases fitting TRBD1. V was clipped by 3 bases and J by 4 bases; unmatched bases: 7. CDR1 SGHRS and CDR2 YFSETQ come from the germline V gene. The CDR3 extends over 15 amino acids. The chain's CDR3 is CASSSTGTGVYEQYF. The CDR3 bases are TGCGCCAGCAGCTCGACCGGGACAGGGGTTTACGAGCAGTACTTC.

V is TRBV6-2 or TRBV6-3 and J is TRBJ1-5, with D unclear. The V and J ends lost 4 bases and 2 bases respectively, with 12 bases between them. CDR3 length: 15 residues. Germline-derived CDR1 and CDR2 are MNHEY and SVGEGT. This CDR3 is CASSSNGEGNQPQHF. CDR3 DNA: TGTGCCAGCAGTTCCAACGGGGAGGGCAATCAGCCCCAGCATTTT.

The genes are TRBV6-5 and TRBJ2-6, with D perhaps matching TRBD2 (7 bases). The V end lost 8 bases, the J end lost 4 bases, and 9 bases lay between the germline ends. From germline, CDR1 is MNHEY and CDR2 SVGAGI. The CDR3 totals 13 residues. The CDR3 DNA sequence: TGTGCCAGCCGGGGGGCAGGGGCCAACGTCCTGACTTTC. This gives the protein CASRGAGANVLTF.

J is TRBJ2-7 and V is TRBV5-4; D not resolved. V was shortened by 4 bases and J by 4 bases, with 12 bases between the two germline ends. CDR3 size: 13 residues. Germline loops: CDR1 SGHNT, CDR2 YYREEE (reference sequence). Here the CDR3 reads CASSHGNEYEQYF. CDR3 in DNA: TGTGCCAGCAGCCACGGTAACGAGTACGAGCAGTACTTC.

The CDR3 coding sequence is TGTGCCAGCAGTGATCACCTTAGCGGGGTGGCCACCATATATTTT. It specifies CASSDHLSGVATIYF. The rearrangement uses TRBV6-1 and TRBJ1-3, with D unclear. CDR1 and CDR2 (germline): MNHNS, SASEGT. CDR3 length equals 15 residues. The V end was cut by 3 bases, the J end by 9 bases, with 18 bases between.

This chain connects TRBV3-1 (or the pseudogene TRBV3-2) to TRBJ2-1; perhaps TRBD1 as D (6 bases). Trimming stripped 0 bases from V and 5 bases from J, with 11 bases between. This CDR3 region has 15 residues. Germline V gives CDR1 LGHDT, CDR2 YNNKEL (reference sequence). In nucleotides, the CDR3 is TGTGCCAGCAGCCAAGAAGGGGGACACAACAATGAGCAGTTCTTC. It is translated as CASSQEGGHNNEQFF.

The chain recombines TRBV24-1 with TRBJ2-3; possible D gene TRBD2, 7 bases. CDR3 length equals 15 residues. V was clipped by 12 bases and J by 5 bases, with 23 bases between them. Germline CDR1 KGHDR, CDR2 SFDVKD. CDR3 sequence: CASEGEGGGIDTQYF. The CDR3 region has the DNA TGTGCCTCCGAGGGGGAAGGGGGGGGCATAGATACGCAGTATTTT.

V is TRBV30 and J is TRBJ2-7; a weak D match, TRBD1 (6 bases). Between the trimmed V and J ends, which lost 4 bases and 6 bases, there was a span of 13 bases. Germline V gene sequence: CDR1 GTSNPN, CDR2 SVGIG (reference sequence). This CDR3 is 12 amino acids long. CDR3 nucleotide sequence: TGTGCCTGGAACACAGGGTCGGGCGAGCAGTACTTC. Protein: CAWNTGSGEQYF.

The chain links TRBV5-1 to TRBJ1-6, with D tentatively TRBD1 (5 bases). The CDR3 extends over 13 amino acids. Germline loops: CDR1 SGHRS, CDR2 YFSETQ. Trimming took off 7 bases at V and 10 bases at J, with 15 bases between the two ends. CDR3 loop: CASSGEAGSPLHF. CDR3 DNA: TGCGCCAGCTCGGGGGAAGCGGGATCACCCCTCCACTTT.

V is TRBV12-3 or TRBV12-4 and J is TRBJ2-7; D unclear. The CDR3 has 13 amino acids. Trimming took 4 bases from V and 6 from J, leaving 13 bases between them. The CDR3 DNA is TGTGCCAGCAGTTCGGTACAGTCGGTCGAGCAGTACTTC. Translated: CASSSVQSVEQYF.

This chain's CDR3 is CASSLDVRRDYGYTF. The CDR3 DNA follows: TGTGCCAGCAGCTTAGACGTTAGGAGGGACTATGGCTACACCTTC. The chain links TRBV7-2 to TRBJ1-2, with D unclear. Germline V CDR1 and CDR2: SGHTA, FQGNSA. The CDR3 contains 15 residues. Trimming removed 1 base from V and 3 bases from J, with 12 bases in between.

The genes are TRBV20-1 and TRBJ1-5, with TRBD1 matching over 7 bases. V lost 3 bases, J lost 3 bases, and 5 bases stayed unmatched. The CDR3 covers 14 residues. Germline lookup yields CDR1 DFQATT and CDR2 SNEGSKA (reference sequence). The CDR3 DNA reads as TGCAGTGCTAGTATGGGACAGATCAATCAGCCCCAGCATTTT. Amino acid sequence: CSASMGQINQPQHF.

V is TRBV27 and J is TRBJ2-3, with 16 bases that match TRBD2. CDR3 size: 21 residues. Losses at the gene ends were 2 bases for V and 6 bases for J; bases not matched to a gene: 17. Germline CDR1 MNHEY, CDR2 SMNVEV (reference sequence). This chain's CDR3 is CASSLASARGTSGGAEDTQYF. DNA of the CDR3: TGTGCCAGCAGTTTAGCTTCTGCCAGGGGGACTAGCGGGGGGGCTGAGGATACGCAGTATTTT.

V is TRBV24-1 and J is TRBJ1-2; 7 bases agree with TRBD1. Germline CDR1 and CDR2: KGHDR and SFDVKD. The trim removed 2 bases at V and 6 bases at J, leaving 5 bases unmatched. The CDR3 has 14 amino acids. The CDR3 sequence: CATSDWDSNDGYTF. In DNA, the CDR3 is TGTGCCACCAGTGATTGGGACAGCAACGATGGCTACACCTTC.